The source of this T cell receptor (beta chain) is a study of CXCR3-negative and CXCR3-positive naive CD8 T cells. In triplicate, each CD8+ T cell subset was sorted at roughly 330,000 cells per replicate. In regard to this clonotype: The antigen remains undetermined.

Study observations and caveats: Greater hydrophobicity was found in TRB CDR3s of CXCR3-positive naive cells than of CXCR3-negative naive cells. Cryopreservation partially lowered CXCR3 expression, so most assays used fresh PBMCs.

TRB cDNA libraries were made by UMI-labeled 5' RACE. Reprocessing the 5' RACE reads, TCRdb reports a single entry for every CDR3 protein and omits DNA. Its listing shows 70,000 to 95,000 distinct CDR3 sequences. The CDR3 has 12 amino acids. Germline values: CDR1 SGHTA, CDR2 FQGNSA. Sequencing was done on a sample of naive CXCR3- CD8+ T cells from blood. Specified subset: CD45RO-CCR7+CD27+CD95- naive CD8+ T cells lacking CXCR3 (TNR3-). The sequence was collected from a human donor in good health. Some clones in this sample may be carry-over from other donors' samples. V and J are TRBV7-2 and TRBJ2-1. CDR3 region: CASRTLSNEQFF.